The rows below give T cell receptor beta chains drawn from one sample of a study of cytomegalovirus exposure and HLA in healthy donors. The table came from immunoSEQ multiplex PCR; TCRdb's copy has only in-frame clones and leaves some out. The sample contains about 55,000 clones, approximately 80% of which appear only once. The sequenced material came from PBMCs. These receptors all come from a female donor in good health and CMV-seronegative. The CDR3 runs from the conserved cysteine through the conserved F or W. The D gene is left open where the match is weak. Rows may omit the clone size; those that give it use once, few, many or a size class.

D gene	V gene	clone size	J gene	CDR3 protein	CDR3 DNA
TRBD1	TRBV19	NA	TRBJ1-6	CASSDRGSNSPLHF	TGTGCCAGTTCGGACAGGGGGAGTAATTCACCCCTCCACTTT
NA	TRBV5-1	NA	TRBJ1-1	CASSLLGGIEAFF	TGCGCCAGCAGCTTGCTGGGGGGAATTGAAGCTTTCTTT
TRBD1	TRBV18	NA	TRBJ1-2	CASSPATGGVSGYTF	TGTGCCAGCTCACCAGCGACAGGGGGCGTTTCTGGCTACACCTTC
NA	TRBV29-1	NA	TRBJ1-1	CSVAGLGNTEAFF	TGCAGCGTTGCTGGGCTGGGGAACACTGAAGCTTTCTTT
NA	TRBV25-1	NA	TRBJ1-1	CASTSDRLRDTEAFF	TGTGCCAGCACTTCGGACAGACTACGGGACACTGAAGCTTTCTTT
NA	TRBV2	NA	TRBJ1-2	CASSEQVNGYTF	TGTGCCAGCAGTGAGCAGGTTAATGGCTACACCTTC
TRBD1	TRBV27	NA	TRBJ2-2	CASSLSPGQGSSGELFF	TGTGCCAGCAGTTTATCGCCGGGACAGGGGTCGTCCGGGGAGCTGTTTTTT
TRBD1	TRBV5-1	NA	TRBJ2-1	CASSWTGVDQVDEQFF	TGCGCCAGCAGCTGGACAGGCGTGGATCAGGTCGATGAGCAGTTCTTC
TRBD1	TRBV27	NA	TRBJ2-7	CASSSFRTGLFEQYF	TGTGCCAGCAGTTCATTCCGGACAGGGCTGTTCGAGCAGTACTTC
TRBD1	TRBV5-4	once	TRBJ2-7	CASSPDRASYEQYF	TGTGCCAGCAGCCCGGACAGGGCCTCCTACGAGCAGTACTTC
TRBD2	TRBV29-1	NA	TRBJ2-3	CSVKLAGGSTDTQYF	TGCAGCGTTAAATTAGCGGGGGGAAGCACAGATACGCAGTATTTT
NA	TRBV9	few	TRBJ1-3	CASSVGHSGNTIYF	TGTGCCAGCAGCGTCGGACACTCTGGAAACACCATATATTTT
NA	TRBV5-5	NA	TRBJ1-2	CASSLFSQAGYTF	TGTGCCAGCAGCTTGTTCTCCCAGGCTGGCTACACCTTC
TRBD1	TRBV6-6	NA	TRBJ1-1	CASRDRGGQSTEAFF	TGTGCCAGCAGAGACCGTGGGGGACAGAGCACTGAAGCTTTCTTT
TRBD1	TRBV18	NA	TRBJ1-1	CASTRQGNTEAFF	TGTGCCAGCACCCGACAGGGGAACACTGAAGCTTTCTTT
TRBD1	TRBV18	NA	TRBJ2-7	CASSGGTGAYEQYF	TGTGCCAGCTCCGGAGGGACAGGGGCCTACGAGCAGTACTTC
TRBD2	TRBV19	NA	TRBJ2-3	CASSIVGRGDTQYF	TGTGCCAGTAGTATAGTCGGGAGGGGAGATACGCAGTATTTT
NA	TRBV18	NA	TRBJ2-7	CASSPPEQFPYEQYF	TGTGCCAGCTCACCACCTGAACAGTTCCCCTACGAGCAGTACTTC
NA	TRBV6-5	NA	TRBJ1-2	CASSYSGGNYGYTF	TGTGCCAGCAGTTACTCGGGGGGAAACTATGGCTACACCTTC
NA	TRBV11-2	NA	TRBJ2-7	CASSLRTGSSYEQYF	TGTGCCAGCAGCTTGAGAACAGGGAGCTCCTACGAGCAGTACTTC
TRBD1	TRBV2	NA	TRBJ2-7	CASIRQGGEQYF	TGTGCCAGCATCCGACAGGGGGGCGAGCAGTACTTC
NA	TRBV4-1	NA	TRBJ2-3	CASSQVLGSHTDTQYF	TGCGCCAGCAGCCAAGTCCTCGGTAGCCATACAGATACGCAGTATTTT
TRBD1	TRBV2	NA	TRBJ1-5	CASGPDRGINQPQHF	TGTGCCAGCGGGCCGGACAGGGGTATCAATCAGCCCCAGCATTTT
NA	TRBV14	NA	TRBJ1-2	CASSQDSNRARQGGYTF	TGTGCCAGCAGCCAAGATTCTAATCGGGCTCGTCAGGGCGGCTACACCTTC
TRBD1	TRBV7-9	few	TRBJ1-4	CASSLTTGGGEKLFF	TGTGCCAGCAGCTTAACGACAGGGGGCGGTGAAAAACTGTTTTTT
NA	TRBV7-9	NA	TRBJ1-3	CASSSRVSSGNTIYF	TGTGCCAGCAGCTCCAGGGTGAGCTCTGGAAACACCATATATTTT
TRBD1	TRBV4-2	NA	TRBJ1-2	CASSQGDRGGDNYGYTF	TGTGCCAGCAGCCAAGGGGACAGGGGGGGAGATAACTATGGCTACACCTTC
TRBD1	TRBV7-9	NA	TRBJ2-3	CASSSGQGAQDTQYF	TGTGCCAGCAGCTCGGGACAGGGGGCACAAGATACGCAGTATTTT
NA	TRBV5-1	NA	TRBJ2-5	CASSLSGMTETQYF	TGCGCCAGCAGCTTAAGCGGTATGACAGAGACCCAGTACTTC
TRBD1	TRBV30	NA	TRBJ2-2	CAWSIPDRDRTGELFF	TGTGCCTGGAGTATCCCGGACAGGGATCGGACCGGGGAGCTGTTTTTT
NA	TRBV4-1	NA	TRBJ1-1	CASKITGNTEAFF	TGCGCCAGCAAAATAACAGGGAACACTGAAGCTTTCTTT
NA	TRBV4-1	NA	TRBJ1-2	CASSPAGSNYGYTF	TGCGCCAGCAGCCCTGCGGGCAGTAACTATGGCTACACCTTC
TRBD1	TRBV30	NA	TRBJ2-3	CAVGVGTDTDTQYF	TGTGCCGTCGGCGTTGGGACAGACACAGATACGCAGTATTTT
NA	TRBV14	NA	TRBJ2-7	CASSRSGASYEQYF	TGTGCCAGCAGCCGATCAGGGGCTTCCTACGAGCAGTACTTC
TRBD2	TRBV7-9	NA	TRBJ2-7	CASSSRLAGGPYEQYF	TGTGCCAGCAGCTCGCGACTAGCGGGGGGACCCTACGAGCAGTACTTC
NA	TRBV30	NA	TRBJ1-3	CAWSAVSGNTIYF	TGTGCCTGGAGTGCGGTGTCAGGAAACACCATATATTTT
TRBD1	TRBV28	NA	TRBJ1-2	CASSPTRTGYLYGYTF	TGTGCCAGCAGTCCAACCAGGACAGGCTACCTCTATGGCTACACCTTC
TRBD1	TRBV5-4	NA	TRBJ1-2	CASSLQGAGGYTF	TGTGCCAGCAGTTTACAGGGGGCGGGCGGCTACACCTTC
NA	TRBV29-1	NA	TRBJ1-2	CSVEDRGSRFSMRVDYGYTF	TGCAGCGTTGAAGATCGGGGTAGCCGGTTTAGTATGCGAGTTGACTATGGCTACACCTTC
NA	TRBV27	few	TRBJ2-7	CASSTRRGPSIYEQYF	TGTGCCAGCAGTACTCGTCGAGGGCCCTCTATCTACGAGCAGTACTTC
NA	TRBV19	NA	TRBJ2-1	CASTPTGQLNYNEQFF	TGTGCCAGTACCCCCACAGGACAGTTAAACTACAATGAGCAGTTCTTC
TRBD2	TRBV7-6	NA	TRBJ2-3	CASSSLAGGPADTQYF	TGTGCCAGCAGCTCCCTAGCGGGGGGGCCCGCAGATACGCAGTATTTT
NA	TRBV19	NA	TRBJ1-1	CASSIRVNTEAFF	TGTGCCAGTAGTATCCGAGTGAACACTGAAGCTTTCTTT
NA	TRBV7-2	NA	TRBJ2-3	CASSLTQNTQYF	TGTGCCAGCAGCTTAACGCAGAATACGCAGTATTTT
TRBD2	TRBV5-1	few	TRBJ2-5	CASRTSADKETQYF	TGCGCCAGCAGGACTAGCGCGGACAAAGAGACCCAGTACTTC
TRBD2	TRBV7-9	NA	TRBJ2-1	CASSFRTSGGQDSYNEQFF	TGTGCCAGCAGCTTCAGAACTAGCGGGGGCCAAGACTCCTACAATGAGCAGTTCTTC
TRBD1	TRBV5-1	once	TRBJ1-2	CASSRDRDFGYTF	TGCGCCAGCAGTCGGGACAGGGATTTCGGCTACACCTTC
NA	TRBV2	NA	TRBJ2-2	CASRLQDTGELFF	TGTGCCAGCAGATTACAGGACACCGGGGAGCTGTTTTTT
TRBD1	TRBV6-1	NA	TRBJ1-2	CASSLGTGDYGYTF	TGTGCCAGCAGCCTTGGGACAGGGGACTATGGCTACACCTTC
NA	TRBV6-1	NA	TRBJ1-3	CASSEEGPGFSGNTIYF	TGTGCCAGCAGTGAAGAAGGTCCGGGATTCTCTGGAAACACCATATATTTT
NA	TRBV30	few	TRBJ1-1	CAWSRRPEAFF	TGTGCCTGGAGTCGGAGACCTGAAGCTTTCTTT
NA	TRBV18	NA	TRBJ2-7	CASSDRREQYF	TGTGCCAGCTCCGACCGGAGGGAGCAGTACTTC
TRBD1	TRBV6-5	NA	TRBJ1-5	CASSYSGTGNQPQHF	TGTGCCAGCAGTTACTCGGGGACAGGAAATCAGCCCCAGCATTTT
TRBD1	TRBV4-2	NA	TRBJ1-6	CASSQDPGGSSPLHF	TGTGCCAGCAGCCAAGATCCAGGGGGCAGTTCACCCCTCCACTTT
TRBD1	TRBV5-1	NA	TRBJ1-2	CASSTGTANYGYTF	TGCGCCAGCAGCACAGGGACAGCAAACTATGGCTACACCTTC